The 29 T cell receptor beta chains below come from one sample, sequenced in a study of OX40 agonist ivuxolimab in advanced cancers. Clones were sequenced by immunoSEQ multiplex PCR, and TCRdb holds only the in-frame ones, with some missing. The sample comprises about 80,000 clones, about nine tenths of which are singletons, and under 0.35% rests with the top ten. Sequencing used CD4+ or CD8+ T cells sorted from blood, obtained in a trial of the OX40 agonist ivuxolimab. These receptors were collected from an adult with an advanced solid tumor such as melanoma, head and neck, liver or kidney cancer.

V is TRBV28 and J is TRBJ1-2, with D unresolved. With 4 bases removed from V and 2 bases from J, the gap between germline ends came to 17 bases. Per the germline V gene, CDR1 is MDHEN and CDR2 is SYDVKM. The CDR3 sequence is 16 residues long. In DNA, the CDR3 is TGTGCCAGCAGTTCCTTGACCGGAGTAGCCAACTATGGCTACACCTTC. Protein: CASSSLTGVANYGYTF.

The chain is built from TRBV27 and TRBJ1-2, with D hard to call. The CDR3 spans 14 residues. The germline V and J ends were trimmed by 7 bases and 7 bases, with 19 bases remaining between them. CDR1 is MNHEY and CDR2 is SMNVEV in the germline V gene (reference sequence). CDR3 DNA: TGTGCCAGCACCCCCGTGGTAGGGTCTTTTGGCTACACCTTC. Its protein is CASTPVVGSFGYTF.

This clone was picked up one time. V is TRBV9 and J is TRBJ1-2; no firm D call. Trimming pared 1 base from V and 8 bases from J, leaving 12 bases between. CDR3 size: 13 residues. Germline V lookup: CDR1 SGDLS, CDR2 YYNGEE. The CDR3 DNA is TGTGCCAGCAGCGTACCCCAGCGGGAGGGCTACACCTTC. Translated, it gives CASSVPQREGYTF.

The genes are TRBV5-6 and TRBJ1-6; 9 bases are shared with TRBD1. With V trimmed by 3 bases and J by 9 bases, 10 bases remained unmatched. Germline CDR1 is SGHDT and CDR2 is YYEEEE. The CDR3 extends over 16 amino acids. The chain's CDR3 is CASSSRQGERGSPLHF. CDR3 DNA: TGTGCCAGCAGCTCTAGACAGGGGGAGAGGGGTTCACCCCTCCACTTT.

In the case of this clone: One end of the junction varies from germline; a read error may be responsible. The chain recombines TRBV11-2 with TRBJ1-2, with D tentatively TRBD1 (5 bases). CDR1 SGHAT and CDR2 FQNNGV come from the germline V gene. The CDR3 length is 14 residues. The CDR3 DNA follows: TGTGCCAGCAACTTAGTGGGGGTGGCCTATGGCTACACCTTC. It translates to CASNLVGVAYGYTF. The full variable domain, in which reference TRBV11-2 and TRBJ1-2 provide the parts outside the CDR3, is EAGVAQSPRYKIIEKRQSVAFWCNPISGHATLYWYQQILGQGPKLLIQFQNNGVVDDSQLPKDRFSAERLKGVDSTLKIQPAKLEDSAVYLCASNLVGVAYGYTFGSGTRLTVV.

This chain connects TRBV28 to TRBJ2-5; 8 nucleotides align to TRBD1. Germline V lookup: CDR1 MDHEN, CDR2 SYDVKM. V gave up 6 bases and J gave up 5 bases; unmatched junction bases: 8. The CDR3 has 14 amino acids. The CDR3 bases are TGTGCCAGCAGGGAAAGCAGGGGGCGTGAGACCCAGTACTTC. This gives the protein CASRESRGRETQYF. The full variable domain, with the rest looked up from reference TRBV28 and TRBJ2-5, is DVKVTQSSRYLVKRTGEKVFLECVQDMDHENMFWYRQDPGLGLRLIYFSYDVKMKEKGDIPEGYSVSREKKERFSLILESASTNQTSMYLCASRESRGRETQYFGPGTRLLVL.

The chain has TRBV2 and TRBJ1-1; the D is unclear. CDR1 is SNHLY, CDR2 FYNNEI, per germline. The V end was cut by 10 bases, the J end by 2 bases, with 8 bases between. This CDR3 region has 11 residues. The CDR3 region is CANKGNTEAFF. As DNA, the CDR3 is TGTGCCAATAAAGGCAACACTGAAGCTTTCTTT.

The chain uses TRBV4-1 and TRBJ1-5; perhaps TRBD1 as D (6 bases). This CDR3 is built from 14 residues. The V gene lost 1 base and the J gene lost 5 bases, with 9 bases spanning the gap. The germline V gene encodes CDR1 MGHRA and CDR2 YSYEKL. DNA of the CDR3: TGCGCCAGCAGCCAAGGGGCAGGGGATCAGCCCCAGCATTTT. Its translation: CASSQGAGDQPQHF.

The rearrangement uses TRBV19 and TRBJ1-4; 9 positions match TRBD1. CDR3 length equals 17 residues. Per germline, CDR1 LNHDA and CDR2 SQIVND (reference sequence). The V and J ends lost 8 bases and 8 bases, in that order; junction bases with no gene match: 18. The CDR3 sequence is CASSFYGQGIMNEKLFF. Written as DNA, the CDR3 is TGTGCCAGTTCGTTCTACGGACAGGGGATTATGAACGAAAAACTGTTTTTT.

The chain joins TRBV2 to TRBJ1-5; D gene unclear. This CDR3 is built from 14 residues. V was pared by 3 bases and J by 0 bases, with 6 bases between. Germline-derived CDR1 and CDR2 are SNHLY and FYNNEI. The CDR3, as DNA: TGTGCCAGCAGTGACAGCAATAGCAATCAGCCCCAGCATTTT. This sequence encodes CASSDSNSNQPQHF.

This chain connects TRBV6-1 to TRBJ2-6, with D possibly TRBD2 on 6 matching bases. This CDR3 has 15 residues. V shed 6 bases and J shed 2 bases, with 11 bases lying between them. CDR1 and CDR2 from the germline V gene are MNHNS and SASEGT. Here the CDR3 DNA reads TGTGCCAGCAGCCGGGAGAAGGCTGGGGCCAACGTCCTGACTTTC. It is translated as CASSREKAGANVLTF.

V usage is TRBV30 and J usage is TRBJ2-5, with D perhaps matching TRBD1 (5 bases). Germline CDR1 GTSNPN, CDR2 SVGIG (reference sequence). The CDR3 covers 14 residues. Trimming cost V 3 bases and J 1 base, with 12 bases left between them. The CDR3 loop is CAWRLRQIQETQYF. The CDR3 DNA reads TGTGCCTGGAGGTTACGACAGATCCAAGAGACCCAGTACTTC. The full variable domain, completed using reference TRBV30 and TRBJ2-5, is SQTIHQWPATLVQPVGSPLSLECTVEGTSNPNLYWYRQAAGRGLQLLFYSVGIGQISSEVPQNLSASRPQDRQFILSSKKLLLSDSGFYLCAWRLRQIQETQYFGPGTRLLVL.

The chain recombines TRBV6-1 with TRBJ2-3; no reliable D call. The CDR3 is made up of 12 amino acids. Trimming removed 9 bases at V and 4 bases at J, with 11 bases between. CDR1 is MNHNS and CDR2 is SASEGT in the germline V gene. The CDR3 nucleotides read TGTGCCAGTCGGTCCCCCCCAGATACGCAGTATTTT. As protein: CASRSPPDTQYF.

V and J are TRBV11-3 and TRBJ2-5; 9 positions agree with TRBD1. CDR1 SGHNT and CDR2 YENEEA come from the germline V gene. V gave up 4 bases and J gave up 5 bases; unmatched junction bases: 2. The CDR3 is made up of 13 amino acids. CDR3 sequence: CASSWDRVETQYF. Written as DNA, the CDR3 is TGTGCCAGCAGCTGGGACAGGGTGGAGACCCAGTACTTC.

The chain uses TRBV6-6 and TRBJ2-7; D might be TRBD1 (6 bases). Germline-derived CDR1 and CDR2 are MNHNY and SVGAGI (reference sequence). V lost 10 bases and J 1 base, leaving 17 bases between the germline ends. This CDR3 spans 14 amino acids. CDR3 amino acids: CATRRGLPSYEQYV. The CDR3 region has the DNA TGTGCCACCCGTAGGGGGTTGCCTTCCTACGAGCAGTACGTC.

CDR3 loop: CASSIGQGRTDTQYF. As DNA, the CDR3 is TGTGCCAGTAGTATTGGCCAGGGGCGCACAGATACGCAGTATTTT. The rearrangement uses TRBV19 and TRBJ2-3; possibly TRBD1 for D (6 bases). The CDR3 totals 15 residues. Per germline, CDR1 LNHDA and CDR2 SQIVND (reference sequence). The germline V and J ends were trimmed by 3 bases and 1 base, with 11 bases remaining between them.

This chain joins TRBV4-3 and TRBJ2-7, with TRBD1 as a possible D gene (8 bases). This CDR3 contains 16 residues. Germline lookup yields CDR1 LGHNA and CDR2 YSLEER. Trimming cost V 6 bases and J 0 bases, with 18 bases left between them. The CDR3 sequence is CASRMTGEGSSYEQYF. The CDR3 bases are TGCGCCAGCAGGATGACAGGGGAGGGCAGCTCCTACGAGCAGTACTTC.

The gene calls are TRBV5-4 and TRBJ2-3; 9 bases fit TRBD2. The trim removed 0 bases at V and 2 bases at J, leaving 4 bases unmatched. CDR1 SGHNT and CDR2 YYREEE come from the germline V gene (reference sequence). CDR3 length: 16 amino acids. Here the CDR3 DNA reads TGTGCCAGCAGCTTGGATCTAGCGGGGACCACAGATACGCAGTATTTT. It translates to CASSLDLAGTTDTQYF. Complete variable domain (other parts from reference TRBV5-4 and TRBJ2-3): ETGVTQSPTHLIKTRGQQVTLRCSSQSGHNTVSWYQQALGQGPQFIFQYYREEENGRGNFPPRFSGLQFPNYSSELNVNALELDDSALYLCASSLDLAGTTDTQYFGPGTRLTVL.

Only a few counts were recorded for this clone. Here the CDR3 reads CASQDRGNQPQHF. The CDR3 nucleotides are TGCGCCAGCCAGGACAGGGGCAATCAGCCCCAGCATTTT. The rearrangement joins TRBV10-2 to TRBJ1-5, with 8 nucleotides matching TRBD1. The CDR3 is 13 residues long. Looked up from germline, CDR1 is WSHSY and CDR2 is SAAADI. Germline trimming cut 8 bases from V and 2 bases from J; bases unmatched to any gene: 2.

The V call is TRBV30, the J call TRBJ2-1; 13 bases fit TRBD2. The CDR3 has 17 amino acids. With V trimmed by 4 bases and J by 6 bases, 12 bases remained unmatched. Germline loops: CDR1 GTSNPN, CDR2 SVGIG (reference sequence). CDR3 in amino acids: CAWTGLAGVLFTNEQFF. The CDR3, as DNA: TGTGCCTGGACTGGACTAGCGGGAGTATTATTCACCAATGAGCAGTTCTTC.

V is TRBV6-1 and J is TRBJ2-1, with 11 bases that match TRBD1. CDR1 and CDR2 from the germline V gene are MNHNS and SASEGT. This CDR3 is built from 15 residues. Trimming took 6 bases from V and 1 from J; bases not matched to a gene: 2. CDR3 region: CASRRDRGSYNEQFF. CDR3 nucleotides: TGTGCCAGCAGACGGGACAGGGGGTCCTACAATGAGCAGTTCTTC.

The chain couples TRBV5-1 to TRBJ2-1; 7 bases are shared with TRBD2. Germline trimming cut 4 bases from V and 4 bases from J; bases unmatched to any gene: 5. This CDR3 region has 14 residues. Germline CDR1 and CDR2: SGHRS and YFSETQ. The CDR3 reads CASSARDYYNEQFF. The CDR3 coding sequence is TGCGCCAGCAGCGCCCGGGACTATTACAATGAGCAGTTCTTC.

The chain uses TRBV19 and TRBJ1-2; 7 nucleotides match TRBD1. The CDR3 runs to 15 residues. The V gene end was trimmed by 3 bases and the J gene end by 5 bases; junction bases not matched to a gene: 9. Germline assignment: CDR1 LNHDA and CDR2 SQIVND (reference sequence). This CDR3 reads CASSMGGQAGYGYTF. CDR3 sequence (DNA): TGTGCCAGTAGTATGGGCGGACAGGCCGGATATGGCTACACCTTC.

This chain uses TRBV18 with TRBJ1-2; no definite D call. This CDR3 has 15 amino acids. The ends were cut back, 3 bases at V and 4 bases at J, with 15 bases in the middle. The germline V gene encodes CDR1 KGHSH and CDR2 LQKENI. The CDR3 DNA reads as TGTGCCAGCTCACCCGACCGACAAGCCCTCTATGGCTACACCTTC. Protein: CASSPDRQALYGYTF. Looking up the rest from reference TRBV18 and TRBJ1-2 gives the full variable domain: NAGVMQNPRHLVRRRGQEARLRCSPMKGHSHVYWYRQLPEEGLKFMVYLQKENIIDESGMPKERFSAEFPKEGPSILRIQQVVRGDSAAYFCASSPDRQALYGYTFGSGTRLTVV.

The rearrangement uses TRBV25-1 and TRBJ2-3, with TRBD1 matching over 8 bases. The trim removed 4 bases at V and 4 bases at J, leaving 7 bases unmatched. The CDR3 spans 15 residues. Germline CDR1 reads MGHDK; CDR2 reads SYGVNS. DNA for the CDR3: TGTGCCAGCAGTGTTGACAGGGGAACCGCAGATACGCAGTATTTT. Residues: CASSVDRGTADTQYF.

V gene TRBV5-1 combines with J gene TRBJ2-7, with D possibly matching TRBD1 (6 bases). This CDR3 has 15 residues. V gave up 4 bases and J gave up 1 base, with 15 bases separating them. Germline CDR1 is SGHRS and CDR2 is YFSETQ. CDR3 loop: CASSPGDTRSYEQYV. The CDR3 DNA follows: TGCGCCAGCAGCCCTGGGGACACCCGGTCCTACGAGCAGTACGTC.

This chain uses TRBV12-5 with TRBJ2-1; perhaps TRBD1 as D (5 bases). The CDR3 has 12 residues. Germline V gene data show CDR1 as LGHNT and CDR2 as FRNRAP. Trimming removed 7 bases from V and 9 bases from J, with 13 bases in between. The CDR3, as DNA: TGTGCTAGTGCCACTTCACAGGCTGAGCAGTTCTTC. This sequence encodes CASATSQAEQFF. The complete variable domain, with remaining parts taken from reference TRBV12-5 and TRBJ2-1, reads DARVTQTPRHKVTEMGQEVTMRCQPILGHNTVFWYRQTMMQGLELLAYFRNRAPLDDSGMPKDRFSAEMPDATLATLKIQPSEPRDSAVYFCASATSQAEQFFGPGTRLTVL.

In nucleotides, the CDR3 is TGTGCCAGCAGTGAAGCTCTCGAGCGGAAAGAGACCCAGTACTTC. It translates to CASSEALERKETQYF. The J gene is TRBJ2-5, the V gene TRBV6-1; TRBD2 is a possible D gene (5 bases). The V gene lost 0 bases and the J gene lost 3 bases, with 11 bases spanning the gap. The V gene's germline CDR1 is MNHNS and CDR2 SASEGT. There are 15 residues in the CDR3.

V and J are TRBV6-4 and TRBJ1-5; TRBD1 agrees at 9 bases. J was trimmed by 2 bases and V by 4 bases; bases with no gene match: 3. Germline V gives CDR1 MRHNA, CDR2 SNTAGT. CDR3 length: 15 amino acids. The CDR3 protein is CASSVTGGGNQPQHF. The CDR3 nucleotides read TGTGCCAGCAGTGTGACAGGGGGTGGCAATCAGCCCCAGCATTTT.